This T cell receptor beta chain was sequenced during a study of blood T cell repertoires in COVID-19. Study-level background: The study drew acute and convalescent COVID-19 samples from the United States, Italy and Spain. The analysed material was cDNA or gDNA that came from T cells, B-cell-depleted T cells, or PBMCs.

Sequenced by immunoSEQ multiplex PCR; TCRdb stores in-frame clones only, minus some. The sample includes 200,000 or so clones, about 80% of them seen just once. CDR1 is SGHNT and CDR2 is YYREEE in the germline V gene (reference sequence). The V end lost 10 bases, the J end lost 2 bases, and 15 bases lay between the germline ends. The CDR3 length is 13 residues. The rearrangement joins TRBV5-4 to TRBJ1-2; D unresolved. Sequenced input: peripheral blood. This receptor was identified in an older woman with acute or convalescent COVID-19. For the CDR3, the DNA is TGTGCCGGCCTGGACTGGGGAAACTATGGCTACACCTTC. Translation: CAGLDWGNYGYTF.